This T cell receptor (beta chain) appears in the sequencing data of a study of beta chain features in type 1 diabetes. The study's findings and limits: An over-representation of cells with high TCR expression could result from cDNA sequencing. Junctions at VDJ sites from type 1 diabetes patients had fewer insertions and more deletions.

The CDR3 length is 13 residues. The germline V gene encodes CDR1 SGHTA and CDR2 FQGNSA. The germline V and J ends were trimmed by 5 bases and 6 bases, with 12 bases remaining between them. In its sample, this clone was seen many times. What it binds is not known. The sequenced template was cDNA made from the entire isolated RNA. The table came from immunoSEQ multiplex PCR; TCRdb's copy has only in-frame clones and leaves some out. The repertoire holds some 150,000 clones, with roughly a tenth as singletons. The sequenced sample consisted of naive CD4+ T cells from blood. This receptor was obtained from a man between 18 and 35 years old in good health. The chain carries TRBV7-2 and TRBJ2-3; no firm D call. The CDR3: CASSERLLDTQYF. CDR3 nucleotides: TGTGCCAGCAGCGAGCGTTTATTGGATACGCAGTATTTT.